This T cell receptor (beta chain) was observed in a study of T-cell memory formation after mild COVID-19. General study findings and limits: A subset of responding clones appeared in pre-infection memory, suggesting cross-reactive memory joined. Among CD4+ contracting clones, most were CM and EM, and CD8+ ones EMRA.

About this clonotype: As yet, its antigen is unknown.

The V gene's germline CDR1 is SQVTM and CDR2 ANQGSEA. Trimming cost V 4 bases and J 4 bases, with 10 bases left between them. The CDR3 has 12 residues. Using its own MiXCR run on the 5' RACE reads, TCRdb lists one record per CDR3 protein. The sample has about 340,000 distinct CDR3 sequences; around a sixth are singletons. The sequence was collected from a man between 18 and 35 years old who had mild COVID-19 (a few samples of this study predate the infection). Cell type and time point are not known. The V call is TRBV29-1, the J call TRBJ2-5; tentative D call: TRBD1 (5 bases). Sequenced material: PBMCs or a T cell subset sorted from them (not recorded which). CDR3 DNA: TGCAGCGTTGGGACATCGGGAGAGACCCAGTACTTC. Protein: CSVGTSGETQYF. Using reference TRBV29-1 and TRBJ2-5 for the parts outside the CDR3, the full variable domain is SAVISQKPSRDICQRGTSLTIQCQVDSQVTMMFWYRQQPGQSLTLIATANQGSEATYESGFVIDKFPISRPNLTFSTLTVSNMSPEDSSIYLCSVGTSGETQYFGPGTRLLVL.